One and the same sample provided the 21 T cell receptor beta chains below, sequenced in a study of beta chain features in type 1 diabetes. Points from the study as a whole: A moderate, significant TCRB CDR3 shortening appeared in type 1 diabetes across four CD4+ subsets.

No antigen has been identified for these receptors. The investigators reverse transcribed all of the isolated RNA, so they sequenced expressed TCRB transcripts. Using immunoSEQ multiplex PCR, the repertoire was profiled, and TCRdb retains in-frame clones only, with some absent. This table has 250,000 to 300,000 clones, around 24% appearing once. The source material was naive CD4+ T cells from blood. The receptors stem from a woman in her 30s with type 1 diabetes.

J is TRBJ2-1 and V is TRBV5-6, with TRBD2 matching over 7 bases. The CDR3 has 12 amino acids. Per germline, CDR1 SGHDT and CDR2 YYEEEE. V shed 2 bases and J 12 bases; nucleotides not matched to a gene: 5. CDR3 in amino acids: CASSFIPGGQFF. In DNA, the CDR3 is TGTGCCAGCAGCTTTATCCCGGGGGGGCAGTTCTTC.

A few counts support this clone. The V and J genes are TRBV18 and TRBJ1-1, with 8 bases matching TRBD1. From germline, CDR1 is KGHSH and CDR2 LQKENI. J gave up 0 bases and V 0 bases, and 3 bases lay outside the gene matches. CDR3 length equals 16 residues. The CDR3 DNA sequence: TGTGCCAGCTCACCACCGGGACAGGCGTTGAACACTGAAGCTTTCTTT. The encoded protein is CASSPPGQALNTEAFF.

This clone has just a few counts. CDR3 sequence (DNA): TGTGCCAGCAGCTTCGGAGAGGAGGGCCAGTTCTTC. Protein: CASSFGEEGQFF. The V gene is TRBV7-9, the J gene TRBJ2-1; TRBD2 might be the D (6 bases). Looked up from germline, CDR1 is SEHNR and CDR2 is FQNEAQ (reference sequence). The CDR3 is made up of 12 amino acids. Between the trimmed V and J ends, which lost 3 bases and 13 bases, there was a span of 13 bases.

V gene TRBV5-1 combines with J gene TRBJ2-1, with D maybe TRBD2 (6 bases). CDR3 length equals 15 residues. The germline V gene encodes CDR1 SGHRS and CDR2 YFSETQ. Deletions cut 4 bases from V and 4 bases from J, with 15 bases between. The CDR3 protein is CASSPGGTGYNEQFF. Written as DNA, the CDR3 is TGCGCCAGCAGCCCTGGAGGGACGGGATACAATGAGCAGTTCTTC.

The gene calls are TRBV29-1 and TRBJ1-1, with D unresolved. The CDR3 has 13 residues. CDR1 SQVTM and CDR2 ANQGSEA come from the germline V gene. The V end was cut by 2 bases, the J end by 7 bases, with 14 bases between. The CDR3 region is CSVETQLQDEAFF. CDR3 sequence (DNA): TGCAGCGTTGAAACCCAACTCCAAGATGAAGCTTTCTTT.

This clone showed up just a few times. The V and J genes are TRBV19 and TRBJ1-5; D might be TRBD1 (5 bases). Germline CDR1 and CDR2: LNHDA and SQIVND (reference sequence). The CDR3 runs 15 residues. V was cut by 3 bases and J by 3 bases, with 12 bases left in between. CDR3 region: CASSIPQAFNQPQHF. The CDR3 DNA follows: TGTGCCAGTAGTATCCCACAGGCGTTCAATCAGCCCCAGCATTTT.

The rearrangement uses TRBV7-8 and TRBJ1-2; 8 nucleotides match TRBD1. J gave up 4 bases and V 1 base, and 5 bases lay outside the gene matches. CDR1 is SGHVS, CDR2 FQNEAQ, per germline. This CDR3 region has 15 residues. The DNA of the CDR3 is TGTGCCAGCAGCTTAGGGGCAGGGGGCACCTATGGCTACACCTTC. Protein: CASSLGAGGTYGYTF. Supplemented by reference TRBV7-8 and TRBJ1-2, the full variable domain reads GAGVSQSPRYKVAKRGQDVALRCDPISGHVSLFWYQQALGQGPEFLTYFQNEAQLDKSGLPSDRFFAERPEGSVSTLKIQRTQQEDSAVYLCASSLGAGGTYGYTFGSGTRLTVV.

The chain is built from TRBV2 and TRBJ1-5; D remains unclear. The CDR3 is 13 residues long. Between the trimmed V and J ends, which lost 7 bases and 1 base, there was a span of 8 bases. Germline CDR1 SNHLY, CDR2 FYNNEI. The DNA for the CDR3 is TGTGCCAGCAACCAGTACAGCAATCAGCCCCAGCATTTT. This codes for CASNQYSNQPQHF.

There are a few counts of this clone. The J gene is TRBJ2-7, the V gene TRBV5-1, with D possibly matching TRBD2 (5 bases). Looked up from germline, CDR1 is SGHRS and CDR2 is YFSETQ. The CDR3 totals 15 residues. The germline V and J ends were trimmed by 5 bases and 7 bases, with 22 bases remaining between them. The CDR3 region has the DNA TGCGCCAGCAGGGAGATGGAGGTTGGGAATACGGAGCAGTACTTC. Its protein is CASREMEVGNTEQYF.

This clone came up a few times. The chain couples TRBV5-1 to TRBJ2-3; 8 bases fit TRBD1. The CDR3 extends over 16 amino acids. From germline, CDR1 is SGHRS and CDR2 YFSETQ. Losses at the gene ends were 4 bases for V and 1 base for J; bases not matched to a gene: 8. The CDR3 spells CASSSLRGLRTDTQYF. The CDR3 DNA reads as TGCGCCAGCAGCAGCCTCAGGGGGCTCCGCACAGATACGCAGTATTTT.

This clone was seen more than once but under ten times. The chain has TRBV5-6 and TRBJ2-1; 9 positions match TRBD2. Germline loops: CDR1 SGHDT, CDR2 YYEEEE. The CDR3 spans 17 residues. V was pared by 1 base and J by 9 bases, with 14 bases of the junction left unmatched. The chain's CDR3 is CASSLMIAGAPSSEQFF. CDR3 DNA: TGTGCCAGCAGCTTGATGATAGCGGGAGCCCCCTCGTCTGAGCAGTTCTTC.

The rearrangement joins TRBV5-1 to TRBJ2-3; the D gene is possibly TRBD2 (6 bases). The CDR3 totals 14 residues. Trimming removed 2 bases from V and 4 bases from J, with 11 bases in between. CDR1 SGHRS and CDR2 YFSETQ come from the germline V gene. CDR3 coding DNA: TGCGCCAGCAGCTTCCCGGGAGTGGCAGATACGCAGTATTTT. It translates to CASSFPGVADTQYF.

This chain joins TRBV6-6 and TRBJ1-2; TRBD1 is a possible D gene (6 bases). Germline loops: CDR1 MNHNY, CDR2 SVGAGI (reference sequence). The CDR3 runs 16 residues. V was trimmed by 6 bases and J by 2 bases, leaving 19 bases between them. The CDR3 region is CASSQGQHGANYGYTF. DNA for the CDR3: TGTGCCAGCAGCCAAGGACAGCATGGGGCCAACTATGGCTACACCTTC.

This clone has more than one count but fewer than ten. This sequence joins TRBV19 and TRBJ1-5, with 10 bases fitting TRBD1. Germline CDR1 is LNHDA and CDR2 is SQIVND (reference sequence). This CDR3 has 15 residues. After removal of 2 bases from V and 6 bases from J, the junction contained 4 bases not matched to a gene. CDR3 residues: CASSIRQGAVQPQHF. The CDR3 bases are TGTGCCAGTAGTATACGACAGGGGGCTGTTCAGCCCCAGCATTTT.

This chain links TRBV30 with TRBJ1-2; possibly TRBD1 for D (6 bases). From germline, CDR1 is GTSNPN and CDR2 SVGIG (reference sequence). The CDR3 covers 14 residues. V dropped 3 bases and J dropped 0 bases, with 11 bases sitting between them. CDR3 coding DNA: TGTGCCTGGAGATTCACAGGGACTAACTATGGCTACACCTTC. It is translated as CAWRFTGTNYGYTF.

V is TRBV4-1 and J is TRBJ1-4, with 9 bases fitting TRBD1. Germline CDR1 is MGHRA and CDR2 is YSYEKL. The CDR3 is made up of 14 amino acids. V shed 5 bases and J 7 bases; nucleotides not matched to a gene: 5. CDR3 nucleotide sequence: TGCGCCAGCAGCAAACAGGGGGCCGGTGAAAAACTGTTTTTT. Its translation is CASSKQGAGEKLFF.

This clone was observed a handful of times. V gene TRBV6-5 combines with J gene TRBJ2-5; a possible D gene is TRBD1 (5 bases). V was cut by 5 bases and J by 1 base, with 14 bases left in between. CDR3 length: 15 residues. From germline, CDR1 is MNHEY and CDR2 SVGAGI. The CDR3 spells CASSRVWTTQETQYF. CDR3 DNA: TGTGCCAGCAGTAGAGTATGGACAACCCAAGAGACCCAGTACTTC.

The J gene is TRBJ2-5, the V gene TRBV27; D gene uncertain. The CDR3 is 13 residues long. Germline values: CDR1 MNHEY, CDR2 SMNVEV (reference sequence). Trimming left V 6 bases short and J 4 bases short, with 12 bases between. The chain's CDR3 is CASRPQVGETQYF. DNA for the CDR3: TGTGCCAGCAGGCCCCAAGTCGGAGAGACCCAGTACTTC.

This clone appeared a few times. This chain uses TRBV29-1 with TRBJ2-7; 7 nucleotides align to TRBD2. V dropped 4 bases and J dropped 6; count of bases not matched to a gene: 9. CDR3 length: 13 amino acids. CDR1 is SQVTM and CDR2 is ANQGSEA in the germline V gene. This CDR3 reads CSVASGAPSEQYF. CDR3 sequence (DNA): TGCAGCGTTGCGAGCGGGGCGCCCTCCGAGCAGTACTTC.

The V call is TRBV23-1, the J call TRBJ1-3, with 8 bases aligning to TRBD1. TRBV23-1 is marked as an open reading frame, function uncertain. V was pared by 6 bases and J by 0 bases, with 10 bases of the junction left unmatched. This CDR3 comprises 17 residues. The CDR3 coding sequence is TGCGCCAGCAGCCTCCGGGACAGGTCCGTCTCTGGAAACACCATATATTTT. Translation gives CASSLRDRSVSGNTIYF.

A note on this clone: Germline is not matched at one junction end, which may reflect a read error. The chain carries TRBV7-7 and TRBJ2-7; D perhaps matches TRBD1 (6 bases). CDR1 SSHAT and CDR2 FNYEAQ come from the germline V gene (reference sequence). The CDR3 consists of 14 residues. The CDR3 nucleotides are TGTGCTAGCAGCTTACGGGCAGGGGCCTACGAGCAGTACTTC. It translates to CASSLRAGAYEQYF.